These 11 T cell receptor beta chains came from one sample sequenced in a study of shared clonotypes between healthy human individuals. Using immunoSEQ multiplex PCR, the repertoire was profiled, and TCRdb retains in-frame clones only, with some absent. The data hold around 440,000 clones, with roughly three quarters observed a single time. Sequenced material: PBMCs. The receptors derive from a woman aged 40 to 55 in good health. Some clones in this sample may be carry-over from other donors' samples.

The V and J genes are TRBV11-2 and TRBJ2-7, with D possibly being TRBD1 (5 bases). V gave up 7 bases and J gave up 4 bases, with 23 bases separating them. From germline, CDR1 is SGHAT and CDR2 FQNNGV. This CDR3 has 16 amino acids. CDR3 sequence: CASTPRPRDSKYEQYF. The CDR3 nucleotides are TGTGCCAGCACCCCCCGCCCACGTGACAGTAAATACGAGCAGTACTTC. Filled out from reference TRBV11-2 and TRBJ2-7, the complete variable domain reads EAGVAQSPRYKIIEKRQSVAFWCNPISGHATLYWYQQILGQGPKLLIQFQNNGVVDDSQLPKDRFSAERLKGVDSTLKIQPAKLEDSAVYLCASTPRPRDSKYEQYFGPGTRLTVT.

With regard to this clone: This likely stems from a read error, as it lies one base from a far larger clone. The chain has TRBV6-1 and TRBJ1-5; D remains ambiguous. CDR3 length equals 14 residues. Per the germline V gene, CDR1 is MNHNS and CDR2 is SASEGT. CDR3 region: CASSLTRSNQLQHF. CDR3 DNA sequence: TGTGCCAGCAGCCTGACAAGAAGCAATCAGCTCCAGCATTTT.

The genes are TRBV5-5 and TRBJ2-6; possible D gene TRBD1, 6 bases. Germline CDR1 SGHKS, CDR2 YYEKEE (reference sequence). This CDR3 has 15 amino acids. V shed 3 bases and J shed 2 bases, with 9 bases lying between them. The CDR3 region is CASSSTGPGANVLTF. Here the CDR3 DNA reads TGTGCCAGCAGCTCCACAGGGCCTGGGGCCAACGTCCTGACTTTC.

The chain joins TRBV6-1 to TRBJ1-3, with D possibly being TRBD1 (6 bases). CDR3 length: 15 amino acids. From germline, CDR1 is MNHNS and CDR2 SASEGT. V shed 6 bases and J shed 1 base, with 13 bases lying between them. Written as DNA, the CDR3 is TGTGCCAGCAGGAAACCAGGGGTTTCTGGAAACACCATATATTTT. Translated, it gives CASRKPGVSGNTIYF.

This chain links TRBV10-3 with TRBJ2-2; D remains unclear. The CDR3 totals 14 residues. Trimming took 0 bases from V and 1 from J, leaving 3 bases between them. CDR1 is ENHRY, CDR2 SYGVKD, per germline. The CDR3 sequence is CAISESGNTGELFF. The CDR3, as DNA: TGTGCCATCAGTGAGTCTGGGAACACCGGGGAGCTGTTTTTT.

This clone was counted between two and nine times. DNA for the CDR3: TGTGCCAGCAGTGACTCGATGGCGTCAGATACGCAGTATTTT. It codes for CASSDSMASDTQYF. The chain links TRBV6-4 to TRBJ2-3, with unresolved D. The V gene's germline CDR1 is MRHNA and CDR2 SNTAGT. Trimming removed 0 bases from V and 4 bases from J, with 8 bases in between. This CDR3 is built from 14 residues.

As concerns this clone: This sequence may be a read error, since a much larger clone differs from it by one base. The genes are TRBV7-3 and TRBJ2-1; 7 nucleotides align to TRBD2. This CDR3 contains 14 residues. Germline V CDR1 and CDR2: SGHTA, FQGTGA. CDR3 in DNA: TGTGCCAGCGGCTTAAACGGCAGGGAGGGCGAGCAGTTCTTC. Translated: CASGLNGREGEQFF.

As concerns this clone: A read error is the likely source, as a far larger clone sits one nucleotide away. The rearrangement joins TRBV20-1 to TRBJ1-1; D remains unclear. Germline V CDR1 and CDR2: DFQATT, SNEGSKA (reference sequence). The CDR3 runs 11 residues. Trimming pared 5 bases from V and 3 bases from J, leaving 7 bases between. The CDR3 nucleotides are TGCAGTGCTCAGAGTTACACTGAAGCTTTCTTT. This codes for CSAQSYTEAFF.

The chain carries TRBV7-8 and TRBJ2-7, with a tentative D call TRBD1 (6 bases). V was pared by 4 bases and J by 0 bases, with 13 bases between. In germline, CDR1 is SGHVS, CDR2 FQNEAQ. The CDR3 contains 15 residues. The CDR3 nucleotides are TGTGCCAGCAGCTCCGGACAGACGAGCTCCTACGAGCAGTACTTC. Its translation: CASSSGQTSSYEQYF.

In nucleotides, the CDR3 is TGTGCCAGCAGCTTTCTCCCGTTGACTAGCGGCTCCTACAATGAGCAGTTCTTC. This translates into CASSFLPLTSGSYNEQFF. The chain couples TRBV11-2 to TRBJ2-1; 9 bases align to TRBD2. Germline CDR1 is SGHAT and CDR2 is FQNNGV. Losses at the gene ends were 3 bases for V and 0 bases for J; bases not matched to a gene: 9. This CDR3 region has 18 residues.

This chain connects TRBV5-1 to TRBJ2-1; D is possibly TRBD2 (5 bases). The V end was cut by 2 bases, the J end by 4 bases, with 13 bases between. The CDR3 runs to 15 residues. Germline V gene lookup returns CDR1 SGHRS and CDR2 YFSETQ. The CDR3 loop reads CASSFSRGRYNEQFF. The CDR3 nucleotides are TGCGCCAGCAGCTTCAGTCGTGGGAGATACAATGAGCAGTTCTTC.